Listed below are T cell receptor beta chains from one sample, sequenced in a study of human T cells and chemical hapten exposure. TCRdb redid the calling of the RACE reads with MiXCR, one entry per CDR3 protein. The data contain tens of thousands of distinct CDR3 sequences, about 4.5% of them singletons. Sequencing used whole blood. These receptor sequences come from a human donor in good health. Some clones in this sample may be carry-over from other donors' samples. Each CDR3 is given with its conserved first and last residue. Fields, in order: V gene, D gene, clone size, J gene, CDR3 DNA, CDR3 protein. The D gene is left open where the match is weak. Clone size is stated in some rows and not others, as once, few, many or a class when expanded.

v_call: TRBV27; d_call: -; clone_size: many; j_call: TRBJ1-1; cdr3_nt: TGTGCCAGCAGTTTACTCCTGGACGGGGGGCCCACTGAAGCTTTCTTT; cdr3_aa: CASSLLLDGGPTEAFF
v_call: TRBV5-1; d_call: -; clone_size: -; j_call: TRBJ2-1; cdr3_nt: TGCGCCAGCAGCTTGACGGGAGACACCCACAATGAGCAGTTCTTC; cdr3_aa: CASSLTGDTHNEQFF
v_call: TRBV7-9; d_call: TRBD1; clone_size: -; j_call: TRBJ2-7; cdr3_nt: TGTGCCAGCAGCGTGGACAGGGAGCAGTACTTC; cdr3_aa: CASSVDREQYF
v_call: TRBV5-1; d_call: TRBD1; clone_size: many; j_call: TRBJ2-7; cdr3_nt: TGCGCCAGCAGCTTGGTCGGACAGGGGCCAGGAGAGCAGTACTTC; cdr3_aa: CASSLVGQGPGEQYF
v_call: TRBV20-1; d_call: TRBD2; clone_size: -; j_call: TRBJ2-4; cdr3_nt: TGCAGTGCTAGAGATGGGATAGCGGGCACGGTTAACATTCAGTACTTC; cdr3_aa: CSARDGIAGTVNIQYF
v_call: TRBV29-1; d_call: TRBD1; clone_size: -; j_call: TRBJ2-5; cdr3_nt: TGCAGCGCCTTTCCCGGGACAGACCAACGGGCCCAGTACTTC; cdr3_aa: CSAFPGTDQRAQYF
v_call: TRBV6-1; d_call: TRBD1; clone_size: many; j_call: TRBJ1-2; cdr3_nt: TGTGCCAGCAGGACAGGGGGGCAGATATATGGCTACACCTTC; cdr3_aa: CASRTGGQIYGYTF
v_call: TRBV7-6; d_call: -; clone_size: many; j_call: TRBJ1-2; cdr3_nt: TGTGCCAGCAGCTTAGGAATTGGGGGGTCTGGCTATGGCTACACCTTC; cdr3_aa: CASSLGIGGSGYGYTF
v_call: TRBV7-9; d_call: TRBD1; clone_size: many; j_call: TRBJ1-1; cdr3_nt: TGTGCCAGCAGCTCCCGGACAGGCGGGCCTGAAGCTTTCTTT; cdr3_aa: CASSSRTGGPEAFF
v_call: TRBV18; d_call: -; clone_size: many; j_call: TRBJ2-1; cdr3_nt: TGTGCCAGCTCACTCTTCACAGGCCCCAATGAGCAGTTCTTC; cdr3_aa: CASSLFTGPNEQFF
v_call: TRBV27; d_call: -; clone_size: many; j_call: TRBJ1-2; cdr3_nt: TGTGCCAGCAGTTTATCGGGGCAGGGCGCGCGTGGCTACACCTTC; cdr3_aa: CASSLSGQGARGYTF
v_call: TRBV2; d_call: TRBD1; clone_size: few; j_call: TRBJ1-2; cdr3_nt: TGTGCCACTCAAACAGGGGGCGATGGCTACACCTTC; cdr3_aa: CATQTGGDGYTF
v_call: TRBV7-2; d_call: -; clone_size: -; j_call: TRBJ2-3; cdr3_nt: TGTGCCAGCAGCCGCGATGGGCTAGCGTGTGATACGCAGTATTTT; cdr3_aa: CASSRDGLACDTQYF
v_call: TRBV30; d_call: TRBD1; clone_size: few; j_call: TRBJ2-1; cdr3_nt: TGTGCCTGGGGACAGGGAGGCAATGAGCAGTTCTTC; cdr3_aa: CAWGQGGNEQFF
v_call: TRBV5-4; d_call: -; clone_size: -; j_call: TRBJ1-6; cdr3_nt: TGTGCCAGCAGCCCCAGCCGGGGGTCGGGCTCACCCCTCCACTTT; cdr3_aa: CASSPSRGSGSPLHF
v_call: TRBV2; d_call: TRBD1; clone_size: -; j_call: TRBJ1-5; cdr3_nt: TGTGCCAGCAGTGCGAGGACAGGGTTGGATCAGCCCCAGCATTTT; cdr3_aa: CASSARTGLDQPQHF
v_call: TRBV6-6; d_call: TRBD1; clone_size: many; j_call: TRBJ1-2; cdr3_nt: TGTGCCAGCAGTTACTCCCCAGACAGGGGCGGTGGCTACACCTTC; cdr3_aa: CASSYSPDRGGGYTF
v_call: TRBV7-9; d_call: -; clone_size: few; j_call: TRBJ1-3; cdr3_nt: TGTGCCAGCAGCTTAGAGGCGTTTGGCTCTGGAAACACCATATATTTT; cdr3_aa: CASSLEAFGSGNTIYF
v_call: TRBV9; d_call: -; clone_size: few; j_call: TRBJ2-5; cdr3_nt: TGTGCCAGCAGCGGCCAGACAGAGACCCAGTACTTC; cdr3_aa: CASSGQTETQYF
v_call: TRBV28; d_call: TRBD2; clone_size: many; j_call: TRBJ2-3; cdr3_nt: TGTGCCAGCAGCAAGACTGGGACTAGCGGGACGCAGTATTTT; cdr3_aa: CASSKTGTSGTQYF
v_call: TRBV11-2; d_call: TRBD2; clone_size: many; j_call: TRBJ2-3; cdr3_nt: TGTGCCAGCAGCTTCATAGCGGGAAAGGGAGATACGCAGTATTTT; cdr3_aa: CASSFIAGKGDTQYF
v_call: TRBV25-1; d_call: TRBD1; clone_size: many; j_call: TRBJ2-5; cdr3_nt: TGTGCCAGCAGTCCCCGGGACAGGGGATCGGAGACCCAGTACTTC; cdr3_aa: CASSPRDRGSETQYF
v_call: TRBV28; d_call: -; clone_size: many; j_call: TRBJ1-4; cdr3_nt: TGTGCCAGCAGCCCAAGCCTCAGGAGGACTAATGAAAAACTGTTTTTT; cdr3_aa: CASSPSLRRTNEKLFF
v_call: TRBV29-1; d_call: -; clone_size: -; j_call: TRBJ1-5; cdr3_nt: TGCAGCGTTGCACCATCCGGGGGAGAAGATCAGCCCCAGCATTTT; cdr3_aa: CSVAPSGGEDQPQHF
v_call: TRBV24-1; d_call: -; clone_size: many; j_call: TRBJ2-5; cdr3_nt: TGTGCCACCAGTGATTACGGACGAACCAGGCTGTACTTC; cdr3_aa: CATSDYGRTRLYF
v_call: TRBV12-3/TRBV12-4; d_call: -; clone_size: many; j_call: TRBJ2-7; cdr3_nt: TGTGCCAGCAGTCCCCGCTACGAGCAGTACTTC; cdr3_aa: CASSPRYEQYF
v_call: TRBV15; d_call: -; clone_size: medium-sized; j_call: TRBJ1-5; cdr3_nt: TGTGCCACCAGCAGTGAAAACAGGAGGAGCTTCAATCAGCCCCAGCATTTT; cdr3_aa: CATSSENRRSFNQPQHF
v_call: TRBV4-1; d_call: TRBD1; clone_size: -; j_call: TRBJ1-2; cdr3_nt: TGCGCCAGCAGCCAGACTGAGGGACAGGGGGTATATGGCTACACCTTC; cdr3_aa: CASSQTEGQGVYGYTF
v_call: TRBV27; d_call: TRBD2; clone_size: many; j_call: TRBJ2-1; cdr3_nt: TGTGCCAGCAGCCCAGGACTAGCGTTCCACAATGAGCAGTTCTTC; cdr3_aa: CASSPGLAFHNEQFF
v_call: TRBV7-2; d_call: TRBD2; clone_size: -; j_call: TRBJ2-1; cdr3_nt: TGTGCCAGCAGCTTTAAGGGACTAGCGGTTAACAATGAGCAGTTCTTC; cdr3_aa: CASSFKGLAVNNEQFF
v_call: TRBV29-1; d_call: TRBD1; clone_size: many; j_call: TRBJ2-1; cdr3_nt: TGCAGCGTCGCTCCCGGGACAGGGCCCTACAATGAGCAGTTCTTC; cdr3_aa: CSVAPGTGPYNEQFF
v_call: TRBV18; d_call: -; clone_size: many; j_call: TRBJ1-1; cdr3_nt: TGTGCCAGCTCACCACCCGACAGGTTGGGTGAAGCTTTCTTT; cdr3_aa: CASSPPDRLGEAFF
v_call: TRBV11-2; d_call: TRBD1; clone_size: many; j_call: TRBJ2-1; cdr3_nt: TGTGCCAGCACCAAGGGGGCTATTTCTAGCTCCTACAATGAGCAGTTCTTC; cdr3_aa: CASTKGAISSSYNEQFF
v_call: TRBV7-9; d_call: TRBD1; clone_size: many; j_call: TRBJ1-1; cdr3_nt: TGTGCCCTAGCTTCAGGGGGTAGGGCTGAAGCTTTCTTT; cdr3_aa: CALASGGRAEAFF
v_call: TRBV7-2; d_call: -; clone_size: few; j_call: TRBJ2-5; cdr3_nt: TGTGCCAGCAGCTTACGGCTAGGGATCGAGACCCAGTACTTC; cdr3_aa: CASSLRLGIETQYF
v_call: TRBV29-1; d_call: TRBD2; clone_size: many; j_call: TRBJ2-5; cdr3_nt: TGCAGCGTCGGACTAGTAAGTGAGACCCAGTACTTC; cdr3_aa: CSVGLVSETQYF
v_call: TRBV11-2; d_call: -; clone_size: -; j_call: TRBJ2-1; cdr3_nt: TGTGCCAGCAGCTTACCCGCAGGGATAGCCTACAATGAGCAGTTCTTC; cdr3_aa: CASSLPAGIAYNEQFF
v_call: TRBV24-1; d_call: -; clone_size: -; j_call: TRBJ2-3; cdr3_nt: TGTGCCACCAGTGAAGGGACTCTCCCACGGGCAGATACGCAGTATTTT; cdr3_aa: CATSEGTLPRADTQYF
v_call: TRBV28; d_call: -; clone_size: few; j_call: TRBJ2-7; cdr3_nt: TGTGCCAGCAGACGCCAACGGTACGAGCAGTACTTC; cdr3_aa: CASRRQRYEQYF
v_call: TRBV2; d_call: -; clone_size: many; j_call: TRBJ2-3; cdr3_nt: TGTGCCAGCAGTGTGGAAGGTTATACGCAGTATTTT; cdr3_aa: CASSVEGYTQYF
v_call: TRBV20-1; d_call: -; clone_size: many; j_call: TRBJ2-7; cdr3_nt: TGCAGTGGGGGACTGATCTCCTACGAGCAGTACTTC; cdr3_aa: CSGGLISYEQYF
v_call: TRBV7-6; d_call: TRBD2; clone_size: many; j_call: TRBJ2-7; cdr3_nt: TGTGCCAGCAGCCTGGGAAGCGGGAGGGCCTGGACCGAGCAGTACTTC; cdr3_aa: CASSLGSGRAWTEQYF
v_call: TRBV30; d_call: TRBD2; clone_size: many; j_call: TRBJ2-2; cdr3_nt: TGTGCCTGGAGTGTACCGGCGCCAGGGAGGGACACCGGGGAGCTGTTTTTT; cdr3_aa: CAWSVPAPGRDTGELFF
v_call: TRBV2; d_call: -; clone_size: many; j_call: TRBJ1-3; cdr3_nt: TGTGCCAGCAGCCCCGACAGGCCCTCTGGAAACACCATATATTTT; cdr3_aa: CASSPDRPSGNTIYF
v_call: TRBV5-6; d_call: -; clone_size: few; j_call: TRBJ2-3; cdr3_nt: TGTGCCAGCAGCCCAGGGGATCCAGATACGCAGTATTTT; cdr3_aa: CASSPGDPDTQYF
v_call: TRBV12-3/TRBV12-4; d_call: TRBD2; clone_size: -; j_call: TRBJ2-6; cdr3_nt: TGTGCCAGTCAGCGGGGGACTGGGGCCAACGTCCTGACTTTC; cdr3_aa: CASQRGTGANVLTF